Listed here are 15 T cell receptor beta chains from one sample, sequenced in a study of Ad26.COV2.S vaccination and SARS-CoV-2 variants. Generated by immunoSEQ multiplex PCR, the TCRdb table keeps only in-frame clones and is missing some. The data contain almost 400,000 clones, approximately 90% of them singletons. Described treatment: 15 to 20 received Ad26.COV2.S at low or high dose, single or two shots; five or six received placebo; per-sample allocation not given. Samples were taken on day 63 after the first vaccine or placebo injection. The specimen was peripheral blood, collected in a trial of Ad26.COV2.S vaccine versus placebo. The receptors here all came from a person aged 18-60 years who received the Ad26.COV2.S COVID-19 vaccine or a placebo.

This clone was detected only once. The rearrangement joins TRBV19 to TRBJ1-1, with D possibly being TRBD1 (5 bases). The CDR3 covers 14 residues. With 5 bases removed from V and 0 bases from J, the gap between germline ends came to 10 bases. In germline, CDR1 is LNHDA, CDR2 SQIVND (reference sequence). CDR3 protein: CASSLGDMNTEAFF. CDR3 DNA sequence: TGTGCCAGTAGTTTGGGGGATATGAACACTGAAGCTTTCTTT.

The rearrangement joins TRBV7-9 to TRBJ1-5, with no clear D. V was trimmed by 5 bases and J by 7 bases, leaving 9 bases between them. The CDR3 has 12 residues. Germline loops: CDR1 SEHNR, CDR2 FQNEAQ (reference sequence). CDR3 amino acids: CASSQQVQPQHF. The CDR3 DNA is TGTGCCAGCAGCCAACAAGTACAGCCCCAGCATTTT.

CDR3 region: CASSLGRGRDGTEAFF. In DNA, the CDR3 is TGCGCCAGCAGCTTGGGCCGGGGGCGCGATGGCACTGAAGCTTTCTTT. This chain links TRBV5-1 with TRBJ1-1; possible D gene TRBD1, 6 bases. The V gene lost 0 bases and the J gene lost 4 bases, with 16 bases spanning the gap. Germline CDR1 is SGHRS and CDR2 is YFSETQ. The CDR3 contains 16 residues.

The V gene is TRBV9, the J gene TRBJ2-3; D gene unclear. Trimming took off 4 bases at V and 6 bases at J, with 9 bases between the two ends. CDR1 SGDLS and CDR2 YYNGEE come from the germline V gene. There are 12 residues in the CDR3. CDR3 bases: TGTGCCAGCAGCCTCGGCCCGGATACGCAGTATTTT. Protein sequence: CASSLGPDTQYF.

In nucleotides, the CDR3 is TGCGCCAGCAGCTTGGGTAGCACTAACACCGGGGAGCTGTTTTTT. Its protein is CASSLGSTNTGELFF. This chain links TRBV5-1 with TRBJ2-2, with D hard to call. CDR1 is SGHRS, CDR2 YFSETQ, per germline. The CDR3 consists of 15 residues. V gave up 0 bases and J gave up 2 bases, with 8 bases separating them.

This clone was counted a few times. The chain is built from TRBV7-2 and TRBJ2-7; D is unclear. CDR3 length: 13 residues. Germline V CDR1 and CDR2: SGHTA, FQGNSA. V was trimmed by 4 bases and J by 1 base, leaving 8 bases between them. CDR3: CASSSTPSYEQYF. Written as DNA, the CDR3 is TGTGCCAGCAGCTCGACTCCGTCCTACGAGCAGTACTTC.

This clone is a singleton in its sample. The V and J genes are TRBV4-2 and TRBJ2-7, with no clear D. This CDR3 contains 14 residues. Germline CDR1 and CDR2: LGHNA and YNFKEQ. Trimming left V 3 bases short and J 2 bases short, with 11 bases between. DNA of the CDR3: TGTGCCAGCAGCCAGGCCGGAAAGACCTACGAGCAGTACTTC. Translating it yields CASSQAGKTYEQYF.

The chain joins TRBV3-1 (or the pseudogene TRBV3-2) to TRBJ2-1, with 14 bases that match TRBD2. The CDR3 has 15 residues. V lost 3 bases and J lost 10; bases outside the gene matches: 5. Germline V gives CDR1 LGHDT, CDR2 YNNKEL (reference sequence). The CDR3 spells CASSQTGLAGAEQFF. CDR3 DNA: TGTGCCAGCAGCCAGACGGGACTAGCGGGAGCCGAGCAGTTCTTC.

The V gene is TRBV9, the J gene TRBJ2-7, with a tentative D call TRBD2 (6 bases). The V end lost 1 base, the J end lost 4 bases, and 12 bases lay between the germline ends. Germline CDR1 SGDLS, CDR2 YYNGEE. The CDR3 runs 14 residues. The CDR3 nucleotides are TGTGCCAGCAGCGTATCGGCAGGGAGGTACGAGCAGTACTTC. Protein product: CASSVSAGRYEQYF.

This clone was recorded a few times. V is TRBV6-2 or TRBV6-3 and J is TRBJ2-4, with 8 bases matching TRBD1. Germline CDR1 MNHEY, CDR2 SVGEGT. V gave up 4 bases and J gave up 14 bases; unmatched junction bases: 7. There are 12 residues in the CDR3. The CDR3 DNA follows: TGTGCCAGCAGTTCCTCCTCGGGACAGGAGTACTTC. Protein: CASSSSSGQEYF.

The rearrangement joins TRBV28 to TRBJ2-5; tentatively, D is TRBD2 (6 bases). V was cut by 2 bases and J by 3 bases, with 13 bases left in between. Germline loops: CDR1 MDHEN, CDR2 SYDVKM. The CDR3 has 15 residues. The CDR3 DNA reads as TGTGCCAGCAGTTTACCCGGGGGAAAGGAAGAGACCCAGTACTTC. Protein product: CASSLPGGKEETQYF.

V and J are TRBV7-9 and TRBJ2-7, with 13 bases fitting TRBD2. Germline assignment: CDR1 SEHNR and CDR2 FQNEAQ (reference sequence). This CDR3 has 17 amino acids. J lost 0 bases, V lost 5 bases, and 7 bases had no gene match. CDR3 nucleotide sequence: TGTGCCAGCAGCACTGGACTAGCGGGAGAGGTCTCCTACGAGCAGTACTTC. This sequence encodes CASSTGLAGEVSYEQYF.

This rearrangement joins TRBV11-2 to TRBJ2-1; D is ambiguous. The CDR3 has 14 residues. In germline, CDR1 is SGHAT, CDR2 FQNNGV. V gave up 1 base and J gave up 8 bases, with 12 bases separating them. The CDR3 here is CASSLGPSSDEQFF. CDR3 coding DNA: TGTGCCAGCAGCTTAGGGCCCAGCAGCGATGAGCAGTTCTTC.

This clone has only one observation. DNA for the CDR3: TGTGCCAGCAGCTTGGGGTTGAGGGTATCTGGCTACACCTTC. Residues: CASSLGLRVSGYTF. This sequence joins TRBV5-8 and TRBJ1-2; the D is unclear. V was trimmed by 0 bases and J by 7 bases, leaving 13 bases between them. Germline V gene lookup returns CDR1 SGHTS and CDR2 YDEGEE. The CDR3 covers 14 residues. Drawing the rest from reference TRBV5-8 and TRBJ1-2, the complete variable domain is EAGVTQSPTHLIKTRGQQATLRCSPISGHTSVYWYQQALGLGLQFLLWYDEGEERNRGNFPPRFSGRQFPNYSSELNVNALELEDSALYLCASSLGLRVSGYTFGSGTRLTVV.

The chain couples TRBV7-2 to TRBJ2-7; possibly TRBD1 for D (6 bases). Germline loops: CDR1 SGHTA, CDR2 FQGNSA. V lost 4 bases, J lost 5 bases, and 12 bases lay in between. The CDR3 spans 13 residues. The CDR3 region is CASSSGVVNEQYF. The CDR3 DNA follows: TGTGCCAGCAGCTCAGGGGTTGTAAACGAGCAGTACTTC.